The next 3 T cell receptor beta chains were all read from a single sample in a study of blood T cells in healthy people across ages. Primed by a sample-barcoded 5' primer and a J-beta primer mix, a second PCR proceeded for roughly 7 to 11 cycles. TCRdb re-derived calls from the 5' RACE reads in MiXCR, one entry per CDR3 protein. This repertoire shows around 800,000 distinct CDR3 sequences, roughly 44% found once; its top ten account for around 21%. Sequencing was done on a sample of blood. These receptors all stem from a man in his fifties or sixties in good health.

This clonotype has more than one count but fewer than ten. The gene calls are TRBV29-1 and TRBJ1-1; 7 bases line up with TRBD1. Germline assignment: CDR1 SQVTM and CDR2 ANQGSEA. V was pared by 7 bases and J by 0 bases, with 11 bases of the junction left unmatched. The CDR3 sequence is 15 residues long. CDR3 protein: CSGVGQEIMNTEAFF. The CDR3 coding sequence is TGCAGCGGCGTAGGACAGGAGATCATGAACACTGAAGCTTTCTTT.

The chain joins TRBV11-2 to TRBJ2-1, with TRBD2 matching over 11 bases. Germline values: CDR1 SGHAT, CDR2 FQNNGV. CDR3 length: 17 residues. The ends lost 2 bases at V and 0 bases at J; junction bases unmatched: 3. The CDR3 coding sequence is TGTGCCAGCAGCTTAACTAGCGGGGGCTACTCCTACAATGAGCAGTTCTTC. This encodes CASSLTSGGYSYNEQFF. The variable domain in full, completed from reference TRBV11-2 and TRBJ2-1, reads EAGVAQSPRYKIIEKRQSVAFWCNPISGHATLYWYQQILGQGPKLLIQFQNNGVVDDSQLPKDRFSAERLKGVDSTLKIQPAKLEDSAVYLCASSLTSGGYSYNEQFFGPGTRLTVL.

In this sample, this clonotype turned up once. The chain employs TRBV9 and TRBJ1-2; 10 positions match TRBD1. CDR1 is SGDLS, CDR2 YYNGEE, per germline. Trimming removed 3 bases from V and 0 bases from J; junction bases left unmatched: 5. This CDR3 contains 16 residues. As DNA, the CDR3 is TGTGCCAGCAGCGCGACCGGGACAGGGGCTAACTATGGCTACACCTTC. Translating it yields CASSATGTGANYGYTF.